The 30 T cell receptor beta chains below come from one sample, sequenced in a study of shared clonotypes between healthy human individuals. Using immunoSEQ multiplex PCR, the repertoire was profiled, and TCRdb retains in-frame clones only, with some absent. The table shows roughly 1,500,000 clones, with less than 99% occurring only once. The sample was naive CD4+ T cells sorted from blood. Subset denoted: CD45RA+ positively selected. The receptors were gathered from a young man in good health.

The chain joins TRBV10-3 to TRBJ1-5, with a weak D call TRBD1 (6 bases). Germline V gene data show CDR1 as ENHRY and CDR2 as SYGVKD. V gave up 10 bases and J gave up 0 bases, with 13 bases separating them. This CDR3 contains 14 residues. The CDR3 sequence is CATRGGYSNQPQHF. The CDR3 DNA reads TGTGCCACAAGGGGGGGGTATAGCAATCAGCCCCAGCATTTT.

The chain links TRBV5-4 to TRBJ2-7; D might be TRBD1 (6 bases). The V and J ends lost 2 bases and 4 bases respectively, with 16 bases between them. The CDR3 has 15 residues. Germline V gene sequence: CDR1 SGHNT, CDR2 YYREEE (reference sequence). In DNA, the CDR3 is TGTGCCAGCAGCTTTAGTGGACAGACTTATTACGAGCAGTACTTC. This translates into CASSFSGQTYYEQYF.

The chain is built from TRBV4-1 and TRBJ2-7; no reliable D call. The CDR3 extends over 16 amino acids. Germline CDR1 reads MGHRA; CDR2 reads YSYEKL. V lost 0 bases to trimming and J lost 3 bases, with 15 bases between them. The CDR3: CASSQELGFYYYEQYF. For the CDR3, the DNA is TGCGCCAGCAGCCAAGAACTGGGGTTTTATTACTACGAGCAGTACTTC.

A single count supports this clone. This chain uses TRBV29-1 with TRBJ2-5; D is unresolved. V shed 3 bases and J shed 0 bases, with 8 bases lying between them. CDR1 and CDR2 from the germline V gene are SQVTM and ANQGSEA. This CDR3 contains 13 residues. CDR3 region: CSVEAPDQETQYF. The CDR3 DNA sequence: TGCAGCGTTGAGGCCCCTGACCAAGAGACCCAGTACTTC.

The chain joins TRBV28 to TRBJ1-1; 8 bases line up with TRBD1. Germline V gene data show CDR1 as MDHEN and CDR2 as SYDVKM. The CDR3 runs to 13 residues. The V segment lost 2 bases and the J segment 9 bases; nucleotides outside the gene matches: 5. CDR3 DNA: TGTGCCAGCAGTTTACCTCAGGGGGCACAAGCTTTCTTT. As protein: CASSLPQGAQAFF. Using reference TRBV28 and TRBJ1-1 for the parts outside the CDR3, the full variable domain is DVKVTQSSRYLVKRTGEKVFLECVQDMDHENMFWYRQDPGLGLRLIYFSYDVKMKEKGDIPEGYSVSREKKERFSLILESASTNQTSMYLCASSLPQGAQAFFGQGTRLTVV.

The chain employs TRBV10-3 and TRBJ2-7; 9 bases line up with TRBD1. The V gene end was trimmed by 0 bases and the J gene end by 5 bases; junction bases not matched to a gene: 5. Germline lookup yields CDR1 ENHRY and CDR2 SYGVKD. This CDR3 contains 15 residues. CDR3 sequence: CAISESGTGYDEQYF. The DNA of the CDR3 is TGTGCCATCAGTGAGTCGGGGACAGGGTACGACGAGCAGTACTTC.

The J gene is TRBJ1-3, the V gene TRBV30; possibly TRBD1 for D (5 bases). Germline assignment: CDR1 GTSNPN and CDR2 SVGIG (reference sequence). Trimming took 0 bases from V and 10 from J, leaving 13 bases between them. The CDR3 has 13 residues. The CDR3 bases are TGTGCCTGGAGTGTAGGGCCGGGGGGGACCATATATTTT. Protein sequence: CAWSVGPGGTIYF.

The V gene is TRBV7-2, the J gene TRBJ2-1; 8 nucleotides match TRBD2. The CDR3 contains 16 residues. The ends lost 1 base at V and 6 bases at J; junction bases unmatched: 8. The germline gives CDR1 SGHTA, CDR2 FQGNSA. This chain's CDR3 is CASSLDVAGWSNEQFF. The CDR3 DNA reads TGTGCCAGCAGCTTAGACGTAGCGGGGTGGAGCAATGAGCAGTTCTTC.

The chain uses TRBV5-1 and TRBJ1-1; TRBD1 aligns across 7 bases. There are 13 residues in the CDR3. Germline CDR1 SGHRS, CDR2 YFSETQ. Trimming removed 4 bases from V and 7 bases from J; junction bases left unmatched: 7. CDR3 in amino acids: CASSEGQTYEAFF. The DNA for the CDR3 is TGCGCCAGCAGCGAGGGACAGACTTATGAAGCTTTCTTT. Full variable domain (remainder filled in from reference TRBV5-1 and TRBJ1-1): KAGVTQTPRYLIKTRGQQVTLSCSPISGHRSVSWYQQTPGQGLQFLFEYFSETQRNKGNFPGRFSGRQFSNSRSEMNVSTLELGDSALYLCASSEGQTYEAFFGQGTRLTVV.

V usage is TRBV5-1 and J usage is TRBJ2-1, with 7 bases matching TRBD1. After removal of 0 bases from V and 4 bases from J, the junction contained 10 bases not matched to a gene. The CDR3 totals 17 residues. The germline V gene has CDR1 SGHRS and CDR2 YFSETQ. The CDR3 sequence: CASSLALGTVTYNEQFF. The CDR3 DNA sequence: TGCGCCAGCAGCTTGGCTTTGGGGACAGTAACGTACAATGAGCAGTTCTTC.

The V call is TRBV7-9, the J call TRBJ2-2; D perhaps matches TRBD1 (5 bases). CDR3 length: 15 residues. Germline CDR1 SEHNR, CDR2 FQNEAQ (reference sequence). V was pared by 1 base and J by 6 bases, with 12 bases between. The CDR3 bases are TGTGCCAGCAGCTTAGAAATCACAGGACCCGGGGAGCTGTTTTTT. This translates into CASSLEITGPGELFF.

The rearrangement links TRBV9 to TRBJ2-5; TRBD2 matches at 7 bases. This CDR3 spans 19 amino acids. CDR1 SGDLS and CDR2 YYNGEE come from the germline V gene. V was clipped by 0 bases and J by 1 base; unmatched bases: 15. CDR3: CASSVGGQGGWWIQETQYF. Written as DNA, the CDR3 is TGTGCCAGCAGCGTAGGAGGGCAGGGAGGGTGGTGGATCCAAGAGACCCAGTACTTC.

The rearrangement joins TRBV28 to TRBJ1-5, with a weak D call TRBD1 (5 bases). V was clipped by 4 bases and J by 4 bases, with 8 bases between them. The CDR3 is 13 residues long. The V gene's germline CDR1 is MDHEN and CDR2 SYDVKM. As DNA, the CDR3 is TGTGCCAGCAGTTCCGACAGAAATCAGCCCCAGCATTTT. It specifies CASSSDRNQPQHF. Full variable domain (rest looked up from reference TRBV28 and TRBJ1-5): DVKVTQSSRYLVKRTGEKVFLECVQDMDHENMFWYRQDPGLGLRLIYFSYDVKMKEKGDIPEGYSVSREKKERFSLILESASTNQTSMYLCASSSDRNQPQHFGDGTRLSIL.

In the case of this clone: Distinct nucleotide sequences in the sample also encode this CDR3. The chain uses TRBV29-1 and TRBJ2-7; D tentatively fits TRBD1 or TRBD2 (7 bases each). The CDR3 has 13 residues. V was shortened by 4 bases and J by 2 bases, with 12 bases between the two germline ends. In germline, CDR1 is SQVTM, CDR2 ANQGSEA. The DNA of the CDR3 is TGCAGCGTTGTGCAGGGGGGGACCTACGAGCAGTACTTC. This gives the protein CSVVQGGTYEQYF.

The CDR3 nucleotides read TGCGCCAGCAGCTTGGCCTTAGGGGGGAACACTGAAGCTTTCTTT. Translating gives CASSLALGGNTEAFF. The genes are TRBV5-1 and TRBJ1-1; D is possibly TRBD1 (6 bases). Germline CDR1 SGHRS, CDR2 YFSETQ. V shed 0 bases and J shed 1 base, with 10 bases lying between them. CDR3 length equals 15 residues.

The chain recombines TRBV29-1 with TRBJ2-7, with 7 bases fitting TRBD2. The CDR3 covers 14 residues. Losses at the gene ends were 4 bases for V and 0 bases for J; bases not matched to a gene: 6. CDR1 and CDR2 (germline): SQVTM, ANQGSEA. This chain's CDR3 is CSVAARESSYEQYF. CDR3 nucleotide sequence: TGCAGCGTTGCGGCGCGGGAGAGCTCCTACGAGCAGTACTTC.

This clone appeared a single time. This chain uses TRBV9 with TRBJ1-3, with a weak D call TRBD1 (5 bases). Between the trimmed V and J ends, which lost 0 bases and 0 bases, there was a span of 13 bases. Germline V gives CDR1 SGDLS, CDR2 YYNGEE. The CDR3 loop spans 17 amino acids. The CDR3 reads CASSVVARESSGNTIYF. The CDR3 DNA reads as TGTGCCAGCAGCGTAGTGGCCAGGGAGTCCTCTGGAAACACCATATATTTT.

The chain recombines TRBV28 with TRBJ2-3; D remains unclear. V was clipped by 7 bases and J by 5 bases, with 7 bases between them. Looked up from germline, CDR1 is MDHEN and CDR2 is SYDVKM. This CDR3 is 11 amino acids long. The CDR3, as DNA: TGTGCCAGCAACGCGCAAGATACGCAGTATTTT. Translated, it gives CASNAQDTQYF. Full variable domain (missing parts from reference TRBV28 and TRBJ2-3): DVKVTQSSRYLVKRTGEKVFLECVQDMDHENMFWYRQDPGLGLRLIYFSYDVKMKEKGDIPEGYSVSREKKERFSLILESASTNQTSMYLCASNAQDTQYFGPGTRLTVL.

The rearrangement links TRBV6-5 to TRBJ2-7, with 10 bases lining up with TRBD2. The germline gives CDR1 MNHEY, CDR2 SVGAGI. This CDR3 spans 15 amino acids. With V trimmed by 2 bases and J by 2 bases, 3 bases remained unmatched. The CDR3 spells CASSYGLAGAYEQYF. The CDR3 DNA sequence: TGTGCCAGCAGTTACGGGCTAGCGGGAGCCTACGAGCAGTACTTC.

The chain recombines TRBV14 with TRBJ2-3, with 10 nucleotides matching TRBD2. The CDR3 contains 17 residues. V lost 0 bases, J lost 9 bases, and 12 bases stayed unmatched. Germline CDR1 and CDR2: SGHDN and FVKESK. For the CDR3, the DNA is TGTGCCAGCAGCCAAGATGGGACTAGCGTTATCCCCCCCACGCAGTATTTT. Translated, it gives CASSQDGTSVIPPTQYF.

The chain's CDR3 is CSVHGAGGRVGYNEQFF. CDR3 nucleotide sequence: TGCAGCGTACACGGAGCGGGAGGGCGGGTCGGTTACAATGAGCAGTTCTTC. The V call is TRBV29-1, the J call TRBJ2-1; 10 nucleotides agree with TRBD2. Trimming took 6 bases from V and 4 from J; bases not matched to a gene: 15. This CDR3 spans 17 amino acids. CDR1 is SQVTM, CDR2 ANQGSEA, per germline.

This chain joins TRBV29-1 and TRBJ1-5; 8 bases are a match to TRBD1. The V and J ends lost 4 bases and 2 bases, in that order; junction bases with no gene match: 4. Germline CDR1 and CDR2: SQVTM and ANQGSEA. The CDR3 is 14 residues long. The CDR3 spells CSVAGGLGNQPQHF. CDR3 sequence (DNA): TGCAGCGTTGCAGGGGGCCTTGGCAATCAGCCCCAGCATTTT.

The gene calls are TRBV2 and TRBJ2-7; D call uncertain. Between the trimmed V and J ends, which lost 5 bases and 3 bases, there was a span of 11 bases. The germline V gene has CDR1 SNHLY and CDR2 FYNNEI. The CDR3 sequence is 13 residues long. The CDR3 protein is CASSNLAIYEQYF. The DNA of the CDR3 is TGTGCCAGCAGTAATCTCGCCATCTACGAGCAGTACTTC.

This chain links TRBV18 with TRBJ2-3, with a possible D match to TRBD2 (6 bases). CDR1 KGHSH and CDR2 LQKENI come from the germline V gene. V was shortened by 4 bases and J by 2 bases, with 19 bases between the two germline ends. The CDR3 contains 17 residues. The CDR3 reads CASSRPTGTSYTDTQYF. CDR3 coding DNA: TGTGCCAGCTCACGACCTACCGGGACTTCCTACACAGATACGCAGTATTTT.

This CDR3 reads CASSSRLAGGPIRFAPYEQYF. CDR3 bases: TGTGCCAGCAGTTCAAGACTAGCGGGAGGGCCCATTCGATTCGCCCCCTACGAGCAGTACTTC. This chain joins TRBV28 and TRBJ2-7; 14 bases match TRBD2. With 4 bases clipped from V and 2 bases from J, the junction kept 19 bases outside the gene matches. There are 21 residues in the CDR3. CDR1 and CDR2 from the germline V gene are MDHEN and SYDVKM.

Details on this clone: This specimen includes other DNA sequences encoding the same CDR3. The chain employs TRBV5-4 and TRBJ2-1, with 8 bases that match TRBD2. J lost 4 bases, V lost 4 bases, and 7 bases had no gene match. The CDR3 sequence is 15 residues long. Germline V gene data show CDR1 as SGHNT and CDR2 as YYREEE (reference sequence). In DNA, the CDR3 is TGTGCCAGCAGCGCAACTAGCGGAACGTACAATGAGCAGTTCTTC. It encodes CASSATSGTYNEQFF. Based on the CDR3 plus reference TRBV5-4 and TRBJ2-1, the full variable domain is ETGVTQSPTHLIKTRGQQVTLRCSSQSGHNTVSWYQQALGQGPQFIFQYYREEENGRGNFPPRFSGLQFPNYSSELNVNALELDDSALYLCASSATSGTYNEQFFGPGTRLTVL.

The rearrangement uses TRBV18 and TRBJ2-7; D may match TRBD1 or TRBD2 (7 bases each). The CDR3 extends over 19 amino acids. Trimming took off 2 bases at V and 2 bases at J, with 25 bases between the two ends. Germline V lookup: CDR1 KGHSH, CDR2 LQKENI. The CDR3 DNA reads as TGTGCCAGCTCACCAGCAGGGGGAGCGGGAATTCTTTTTGCCTACGAGCAGTACTTC. It codes for CASSPAGGAGILFAYEQYF.

The chain joins TRBV18 to TRBJ1-4, with 7 bases fitting TRBD1. The V gene's germline CDR1 is KGHSH and CDR2 LQKENI. The V gene end was trimmed by 5 bases and the J gene end by 5 bases; junction bases not matched to a gene: 20. The CDR3 loop spans 19 amino acids. CDR3 nucleotides: TGTGCCAGCTCAAGCACTGCCGGGACAGTGCCCGGACAGAATGAAAAACTGTTTTTT. The encoded protein is CASSSTAGTVPGQNEKLFF.

This chain joins TRBV7-8 and TRBJ1-2; TRBD1 might be the D (5 bases). Germline V gene data show CDR1 as SGHVS and CDR2 as FQNEAQ. The V end lost 5 bases, the J end lost 5 bases, and 18 bases lay between the germline ends. CDR3 length: 15 amino acids. In nucleotides, the CDR3 is TGTGCCAGCAGCCCAAGCGACAGAGGGATATATGGCTACACCTTC. Residues: CASSPSDRGIYGYTF. Variable domain in full (rest from reference TRBV7-8 and TRBJ1-2): GAGVSQSPRYKVAKRGQDVALRCDPISGHVSLFWYQQALGQGPEFLTYFQNEAQLDKSGLPSDRFFAERPEGSVSTLKIQRTQQEDSAVYLCASSPSDRGIYGYTFGSGTRLTVV.

The J gene is TRBJ2-7, the V gene TRBV5-5; D is ambiguous. This CDR3 comprises 12 residues. V was cut by 7 bases and J by 0 bases, with 8 bases left in between. The V gene's germline CDR1 is SGHKS and CDR2 YYEKEE (reference sequence). CDR3 nucleotides: TGTGCCAGCGGGATTTCCTCCTACGAGCAGTACTTC. Protein sequence: CASGISSYEQYF. The variable domain in full, with the rest retrieved from reference TRBV5-5 and TRBJ2-7, is DAGVTQSPTHLIKTRGQQVTLRCSPISGHKSVSWYQQVLGQGPQFIFQYYEKEERGRGNFPDRFSARQFPNYSSELNVNALLLGDSALYLCASGISSYEQYFGPGTRLTVT.